The 23 T cell receptor beta chains below come from one sample, sequenced in a study of radiation and T cells in renal cell carcinoma. Time point denoted: blood 2 weeks post-SBRT. As to treatment: 15 Gy SBRT to primary tumor, nephrectomy 4 weeks later. The data were produced by immunoSEQ multiplex PCR, yet TCRdb's version contains in-frame clones alone and is incomplete. The sample records more than 95,000 clones, around 80% being singletons. Sequences were derived from blood, sampled from a patient whose treatment included radiotherapy and nephrectomy. The receptors were gathered from a man over 45 with renal cell carcinoma.

The rearrangement joins TRBV7-2 to TRBJ1-6, with D uncertain. This CDR3 region has 15 residues. CDR1 SGHTA and CDR2 FQGNSA come from the germline V gene. The V end was cut by 2 bases, the J end by 7 bases, with 12 bases between. Here the CDR3 reads CASSLKGLSNSPLHF. The DNA for the CDR3 is TGTGCCAGCAGCTTAAAGGGTCTGAGCAATTCACCCCTCCACTTT.

This clone was seen more than once but under ten times. The CDR3 DNA reads as TGTGCCAGCAGGGGACAGTACAATGAGCAGTTCTTC. This codes for CASRGQYNEQFF. The J gene is TRBJ2-1, the V gene TRBV7-8; 7 bases align to TRBD1. The CDR3 runs to 12 residues. Germline-derived CDR1 and CDR2 are SGHVS and FQNEAQ. V gave up 6 bases and J gave up 4 bases; unmatched junction bases: 0.

This rearrangement joins TRBV28 to TRBJ1-4; D remains unclear. The germline gives CDR1 MDHEN, CDR2 SYDVKM. V shed 3 bases and J shed 0 bases, with 8 bases lying between them. This CDR3 has 15 residues. This CDR3 reads CASSFGGATNEKLFF. The DNA for the CDR3 is TGTGCCAGCAGTTTTGGCGGGGCAACTAATGAAAAACTGTTTTTT.

The chain links TRBV9 to TRBJ2-1, with 7 bases fitting TRBD2. This CDR3 contains 16 residues. Germline loops: CDR1 SGDLS, CDR2 YYNGEE. After removal of 6 bases from V and 8 bases from J, the junction contained 17 bases not matched to a gene. The CDR3 sequence is CASTPLGAGDLDEQFF. The DNA for the CDR3 is TGTGCCAGCACCCCCCTCGGGGCGGGAGATCTGGATGAGCAGTTCTTC.

In the case of this clone: The same CDR3 also results from other DNA sequences found in this sample. The chain carries TRBV6-6 and TRBJ1-4; D possibly corresponds to TRBD1 (6 bases). V gave up 4 bases and J gave up 11 bases, with 17 bases separating them. CDR1 and CDR2 (germline): MNHNY, SVGAGI (reference sequence). The CDR3 is 14 residues long. The CDR3 reads CASSFRGREEKLFF. CDR3 DNA sequence: TGTGCCAGCAGTTTTCGGGGGCGTGAAGAGAAACTGTTTTTT.

The chain links TRBV27 to TRBJ2-1; a weak D match, TRBD2 (6 bases). From germline, CDR1 is MNHEY and CDR2 SMNVEV (reference sequence). This CDR3 has 18 amino acids. Deletions cut 2 bases from V and 3 bases from J, with 20 bases between. The CDR3 bases are TGTGCCAGCAGTTTAGGAGCGCCCGAGGGGAGGTACTACAATGAGCAGTTCTTC. This sequence encodes CASSLGAPEGRYYNEQFF.

This clone is a singleton in its sample. The V call is TRBV2, the J call TRBJ2-7; 11 nucleotides agree with TRBD1. This CDR3 comprises 15 residues. Trimming cost V 6 bases and J 3 bases; bases outside gene matches: 7. In germline, CDR1 is SNHLY, CDR2 FYNNEI. The CDR3 reads CASSAAGTGGYEQYF. The CDR3, as DNA: TGTGCCAGCAGCGCCGCCGGGACAGGGGGCTACGAGCAGTACTTC. The whole variable domain, remainder taken from reference TRBV2 and TRBJ2-7, is EPEVTQTPSHQVTQMGQEVILRCVPISNHLYFYWYRQILGQKVEFLVSFYNNEISEKSEIFDDQFSVERPDGSNFTLKIRSTKLEDSAMYFCASSAAGTGGYEQYFGPGTRLTVT.

V is TRBV7-9 and J is TRBJ2-5; perhaps TRBD1 as D (6 bases). The CDR3 extends over 13 amino acids. CDR1 SEHNR and CDR2 FQNEAQ come from the germline V gene (reference sequence). The germline V and J ends were trimmed by 5 bases and 4 bases, with 11 bases remaining between them. CDR3 sequence: CASSVQGSETQYF. CDR3 sequence (DNA): TGTGCCAGCAGCGTACAGGGATCAGAGACCCAGTACTTC. Full variable domain (missing parts from reference TRBV7-9 and TRBJ2-5): DTGVSQNPRHKITKRGQNVTFRCDPISEHNRLYWYRQTLGQGPEFLTYFQNEAQLEKSRLLSDRFSAERPKGSFSTLEIQRTEQGDSAMYLCASSVQGSETQYFGPGTRLLVL.

The chain carries TRBV30 and TRBJ1-3; D remains ambiguous. CDR3 length equals 13 residues. CDR1 is GTSNPN, CDR2 SVGIG, per germline (reference sequence). The CDR3 is CATSRAAVDTIYF. For the CDR3, the DNA is TGTGCTACTAGTCGCGCAGCTGTGGATACCATATATTTT.

The chain combines TRBV6-5 with TRBJ2-7; D call uncertain. Germline assignment: CDR1 MNHEY and CDR2 SVGAGI. The CDR3 totals 15 residues. The V gene lost 6 bases and the J gene lost 0 bases, with 15 bases spanning the gap. The CDR3 protein is CASRQATILSYEQYF. As DNA, the CDR3 is TGTGCCAGCAGGCAGGCGACAATCCTCTCCTACGAGCAGTACTTC.

This chain uses TRBV6-6 with TRBJ2-3, with D tentatively TRBD1 (6 bases). This CDR3 comprises 16 residues. Germline V gene lookup returns CDR1 MNHNY and CDR2 SVGAGI (reference sequence). The V and J ends lost 6 bases and 4 bases respectively, with 20 bases between them. The CDR3 sequence is CASSETWTARPDTQYF. The DNA of the CDR3 is TGTGCCAGCAGCGAGACCTGGACAGCCCGGCCAGATACGCAGTATTTT.

This chain uses TRBV7-9 with TRBJ1-4; D is unresolved. Germline lookup yields CDR1 SEHNR and CDR2 FQNEAQ (reference sequence). The CDR3 spans 14 residues. Trimming cost V 1 base and J 8 bases, with 11 bases left between them. In DNA form, the CDR3 reads TGTGCCAGCAGCTTAGGTACCTTAGGGGAAAAACTGTTTTTT. Its protein is CASSLGTLGEKLFF.

The chain recombines TRBV30 with TRBJ2-5; the D is unclear. V dropped 2 bases and J dropped 4 bases, with 14 bases sitting between them. Germline CDR1 GTSNPN, CDR2 SVGIG (reference sequence). CDR3 size: 14 residues. DNA of the CDR3: TGTGCCTGGAGTCTCATGAACATTGCAGAGACCCAGTACTTC. Translating gives CAWSLMNIAETQYF.

Here the CDR3 DNA reads TGTGCCAGTAGTACCGGGGCAGCGAACAATGAGCAGTTCTTC. Translation gives CASSTGAANNEQFF. The rearrangement joins TRBV19 to TRBJ2-1; D could derive from TRBD1 or TRBD2 (5 bases each). The V gene lost 4 bases and the J gene lost 5 bases, with 12 bases spanning the gap. CDR1 LNHDA and CDR2 SQIVND come from the germline V gene (reference sequence). The CDR3 length is 14 residues.

The chain uses TRBV5-8 and TRBJ2-2, with D unresolved. Germline loops: CDR1 SGHTS, CDR2 YDEGEE. The CDR3 runs 19 residues. V was cut by 5 bases and J by 4 bases, with 27 bases left in between. The DNA for the CDR3 is TGTGCCAGCAGGCAGCTCAGAATGGTGGTGAAGATGGGCACCGGGGAGCTGTTTTTT. Residues: CASRQLRMVVKMGTGELFF.

The chain links TRBV29-1 to TRBJ1-2, with a tentative D call TRBD1 (5 bases). V gave up 7 bases and J gave up 5 bases, with 17 bases separating them. Per the germline V gene, CDR1 is SQVTM and CDR2 is ANQGSEA. The CDR3 length is 13 residues. The CDR3 sequence: CSATTLDSYGYTF. The CDR3 region has the DNA TGCAGCGCAACGACACTAGACAGTTATGGCTACACCTTC.

This chain joins TRBV19 and TRBJ2-2, with D hard to call. The CDR3 has 13 amino acids. Per the germline V gene, CDR1 is LNHDA and CDR2 is SQIVND (reference sequence). V was cut by 4 bases and J by 6 bases, with 9 bases left in between. This chain's CDR3 is CASSNPSAGELFF. CDR3 nucleotides: TGTGCCAGTAGTAATCCCTCCGCCGGGGAGCTGTTTTTT.

This clone was seen only once. The chain links TRBV6-5 to TRBJ2-3; perhaps TRBD2 as D (6 bases). V lost 3 bases and J lost 0, with 10 bases in between. The CDR3 extends over 15 amino acids. Per germline, CDR1 MNHEY and CDR2 SVGAGI. The DNA for the CDR3 is TGTGCCAGCAGTTATCCGGGGACTAGCACAGATACGCAGTATTTT. Its protein is CASSYPGTSTDTQYF.

This chain connects TRBV28 to TRBJ1-1; possibly TRBD1 for D (5 bases). V lost 1 base and J lost 5, with 8 bases in between. From germline, CDR1 is MDHEN and CDR2 SYDVKM. The CDR3 has 13 residues. The CDR3 DNA reads as TGTGCCAGCAGTTTATTCCGGGGGACTGAAGCTTTCTTT. It specifies CASSLFRGTEAFF.

V is TRBV5-8 and J is TRBJ1-5, with 8 bases lining up with TRBD1. CDR1 is SGHTS, CDR2 YDEGEE, per germline. Germline trimming cut 4 bases from V and 6 bases from J; bases unmatched to any gene: 9. CDR3 length: 15 residues. CDR3 region: CASSHGTGPAQPQHF. In DNA, the CDR3 is TGTGCCAGCAGCCACGGGACAGGCCCGGCTCAGCCCCAGCATTTT.

The chain recombines TRBV9 with TRBJ2-5; D is unresolved. The V end lost 0 bases, the J end lost 2 bases, and 14 bases lay between the germline ends. Looked up from germline, CDR1 is SGDLS and CDR2 is YYNGEE. The CDR3 is made up of 16 amino acids. The CDR3 loop is CASSVAGDNSQETQYF. As DNA, the CDR3 is TGTGCCAGCAGCGTAGCTGGAGACAACTCGCAAGAGACCCAGTACTTC.

This chain joins TRBV18 and TRBJ1-5, with D hard to call. Per the germline V gene, CDR1 is KGHSH and CDR2 is LQKENI. V dropped 3 bases and J dropped 6 bases, with 9 bases sitting between them. This CDR3 is 13 amino acids long. The CDR3 sequence is CASSPEESQPQHF. The DNA of the CDR3 is TGTGCCAGCTCACCCGAGGAGAGTCAGCCCCAGCATTTT. Full variable domain (missing parts from reference TRBV18 and TRBJ1-5): NAGVMQNPRHLVRRRGQEARLRCSPMKGHSHVYWYRQLPEEGLKFMVYLQKENIIDESGMPKERFSAEFPKEGPSILRIQQVVRGDSAAYFCASSPEESQPQHFGDGTRLSIL.

In this sample, this clone turned up a few times. The V gene is TRBV21-1, the J gene TRBJ1-5. TRBV21-1 is deemed a pseudogene. CDR3 length: 12 amino acids. The CDR3 DNA reads as TGTGCCAGCAGCAAAACGGGAGAGCCCCAGCATTTT. Translated, it gives CASSKTGEPQHF.